This is a list of T cell receptor beta chains from one sample in a study of technical replicates of blood from a few donors. TCRdb's table, derived via immunoSEQ multiplex PCR, lists solely in-frame clones and lacks some. Among about 60,000 clones listed, 85% to 95% were seen once. Sequenced material: PBMCs. These receptors all stem from a human donor in good health. Some clones in this sample may be carry-over from other donors' samples. Both conserved end residues are part of each CDR3. Fields, in order: V gene, J gene, CDR3 protein.

v_gene: TRBV25-1; j_gene: TRBJ1-6; CDR3aa: CASSDDRGYNSPLHF
v_gene: TRBV4-1; j_gene: TRBJ1-2; CDR3aa: CASSQVGSYGYTF
v_gene: TRBV5-4; j_gene: TRBJ1-2; CDR3aa: CASSQDRTGVGYTF
v_gene: TRBV11-2; j_gene: TRBJ1-4; CDR3aa: CASGTGLNEKLFF
v_gene: TRBV5-6; j_gene: TRBJ1-1; CDR3aa: CASSRTGRNTEAFF
v_gene: TRBV27; j_gene: TRBJ1-2; CDR3aa: CASSSGAYGYTF
v_gene: TRBV6-5; j_gene: TRBJ2-4; CDR3aa: CASSFRQGAKNIQYF
v_gene: TRBV27; j_gene: TRBJ2-7; CDR3aa: CASSVRQGRIDEQYF
v_gene: TRBV4-1; j_gene: TRBJ1-1; CDR3aa: CASSQDRALNTEAFF
v_gene: TRBV9; j_gene: TRBJ1-6; CDR3aa: CASSVGTGSATLHF
v_gene: TRBV7-6; j_gene: TRBJ2-5; CDR3aa: CASSPGNQGETQYF
v_gene: TRBV5-4; j_gene: TRBJ2-3; CDR3aa: CASSPPGTTETDTQYF
v_gene: TRBV6-1; j_gene: TRBJ1-2; CDR3aa: CASSELGTAYLGYTF
v_gene: TRBV15; j_gene: TRBJ1-4; CDR3aa: CATGQGREKLFF
v_gene: TRBV7-3; j_gene: TRBJ2-3; CDR3aa: CASSSGTSGTDTQYF
v_gene: TRBV5-1; j_gene: TRBJ1-4; CDR3aa: CASSSQPGQGNEKLFF
v_gene: TRBV19; j_gene: TRBJ1-2; CDR3aa: CASSTLDRFNYGYTF
v_gene: TRBV18; j_gene: TRBJ2-3; CDR3aa: CASSQANAVTDTQYF
v_gene: TRBV29-1; j_gene: TRBJ1-5; CDR3aa: CSVSDGRPNQPQHF
v_gene: TRBV7-3; j_gene: TRBJ1-1; CDR3aa: CASSPSLNTEAFF
v_gene: TRBV7-9; j_gene: TRBJ1-5; CDR3aa: CASSTGGGPGQPQHF
v_gene: TRBV2; j_gene: TRBJ2-1; CDR3aa: CASSEWAGRLF
v_gene: TRBV10-3; j_gene: TRBJ2-3; CDR3aa: CAISVNSGGVDTQYF
v_gene: TRBV29-1; j_gene: TRBJ2-3; CDR3aa: CSGGGGDTQYF
v_gene: TRBV7-2; j_gene: TRBJ2-3; CDR3aa: CASSPNRGGDTQYF
v_gene: TRBV7-3; j_gene: TRBJ2-3; CDR3aa: CASSLKLAGGSTDTQYF
v_gene: TRBV7-9; j_gene: TRBJ1-2; CDR3aa: CASSSRTGLFHVRTF
v_gene: TRBV19; j_gene: TRBJ2-7; CDR3aa: CASRAVGEARSYEQYF
v_gene: TRBV5-1; j_gene: TRBJ1-1; CDR3aa: CASSPGSGGSVYTEAFF
v_gene: TRBV28; j_gene: TRBJ1-5; CDR3aa: CASSLGAAVNQPQHF
v_gene: TRBV15; j_gene: TRBJ2-7; CDR3aa: CATSSRLASYEQYF
v_gene: TRBV7-9; j_gene: TRBJ1-5; CDR3aa: CASSLAAGQGQPQHF
v_gene: TRBV30; j_gene: TRBJ2-1; CDR3aa: CAWSVISGEEQFF
v_gene: TRBV7-7; j_gene: TRBJ2-3; CDR3aa: CASSPGTSGTDTQYF
v_gene: TRBV4-3; j_gene: TRBJ2-1; CDR3aa: CASSQEIRSSYNEQFF
v_gene: TRBV13; j_gene: TRBJ2-7; CDR3aa: CATPGQGKAQGNEQYF
v_gene: TRBV7-9; j_gene: TRBJ1-1; CDR3aa: CASSSGQGLIDTEAFF
v_gene: TRBV7-2; j_gene: TRBJ1-6; CDR3aa: CASSLKPKGYNSPLHF
v_gene: TRBV14; j_gene: TRBJ2-6; CDR3aa: CASSLRTGRAGANVLTF
v_gene: TRBV7-6; j_gene: TRBJ2-7; CDR3aa: CASSSRLAGSEQYF
v_gene: TRBV11-2; j_gene: TRBJ2-1; CDR3aa: CASSYIRGSDHNEQFF
v_gene: TRBV7-2; j_gene: TRBJ1-5; CDR3aa: CASSLSNSNNQPQHF
v_gene: TRBV4-1; j_gene: TRBJ1-1; CDR3aa: CASSRLHDRLRRSDTEAFF
v_gene: TRBV6-6; j_gene: TRBJ2-3; CDR3aa: CANSRGGSTDTQYF
v_gene: TRBV5-1; j_gene: TRBJ2-7; CDR3aa: CASRDASAYEQYF
v_gene: TRBV5-1; j_gene: TRBJ1-2; CDR3aa: CASSRGQGDLRGYTF